The 14 T cell receptor beta chains listed next were all sequenced from one sample in a study of cytomegalovirus exposure and HLA in healthy donors. Vbeta (60) and Jbeta (13) primers were used in the PCR. Sequenced by immunoSEQ multiplex PCR; TCRdb stores in-frame clones only, minus some. The data contain 130,000 or so clones, roughly 80% of them seen just once; the ten biggest clones take up approximately 1.4%. Sequencing was done on a sample of PBMCs. These receptors were obtained from a female donor in good health and CMV-seronegative.

J is TRBJ2-5 and V is TRBV2, with D possibly being TRBD2 (6 bases). Looked up from germline, CDR1 is SNHLY and CDR2 is FYNNEI. Trimming stripped 2 bases from V and 4 bases from J, with 14 bases between. This CDR3 has 15 residues. CDR3 protein: CASSEKTGARETQYF. CDR3 DNA: TGTGCCAGCAGTGAAAAGACGGGAGCACGAGAGACCCAGTACTTC.

V and J are TRBV4-3 and TRBJ1-1; D is undetermined. Trimming took 0 bases from V and 10 from J, leaving 18 bases between them. CDR3 size: 15 residues. The germline CDR1 and CDR2 sequences are LGHNA and YSLEER. Here the CDR3 DNA reads TGCGCCAGCAGCCAAGAGGCCGCGGCAGGCGGAGGAGCTTTCTTT. It yields the protein CASSQEAAAGGGAFF.

This rearrangement joins TRBV5-6 to TRBJ1-6; 9 bases fit TRBD1. Per the germline V gene, CDR1 is SGHDT and CDR2 is YYEEEE. This CDR3 contains 15 residues. V dropped 6 bases and J dropped 9; count of bases not matched to a gene: 10. The CDR3 DNA follows: TGTGCCAGCACCTTTCGGGACAGGGTGCGTTCACCCCTCCACTTT. Protein: CASTFRDRVRSPLHF.

V gene TRBV29-1 combines with J gene TRBJ1-1; TRBD1 aligns across 10 bases. V gave up 7 bases and J gave up 0 bases; unmatched junction bases: 2. The germline V gene encodes CDR1 SQVTM and CDR2 ANQGSEA. The CDR3 is 13 residues long. CDR3 sequence (DNA): TGCAGCGGGGACAGGGGAATGAACACTGAAGCTTTCTTT. This gives the protein CSGDRGMNTEAFF.

Turning to this clone: Other nucleotide sequences from this sample produce the same CDR3. This chain uses TRBV28 with TRBJ1-5, with D possibly matching TRBD1 (5 bases). This CDR3 comprises 12 residues. Germline CDR1 is MDHEN and CDR2 is SYDVKM. Trimming pared 4 bases from V and 6 bases from J, leaving 7 bases between. CDR3 coding DNA: TGTGCCAGCAGTTCGGGGGGTCAGCCCCAGCATTTT. Translating it yields CASSSGGQPQHF.

In its sample, this clone was seen once. The chain joins TRBV11-2 to TRBJ2-1; possible D gene TRBD2, 5 bases. The CDR3 has 12 residues. CDR1 and CDR2 (germline): SGHAT, FQNNGV. The V end was cut by 6 bases, the J end by 7 bases, with 10 bases between. CDR3 sequence reads: CASRLAGNEQFF. The DNA for the CDR3 is TGTGCCAGCAGGTTGGCGGGTAATGAGCAGTTCTTC.

This clone was counted a few times. The CDR3 loop reads CASSEGDSYEQYF. CDR3 DNA sequence: TGTGCCAGCTCAGAGGGCGACTCCTACGAGCAGTACTTC. The rearrangement joins TRBV18 to TRBJ2-7; D is perhaps TRBD2 (5 bases). The V and J ends lost 5 bases and 0 bases respectively, with 8 bases between them. CDR3 size: 13 residues. Germline loops: CDR1 KGHSH, CDR2 LQKENI.

The V call is TRBV7-2, the J call TRBJ2-5; TRBD1 agrees at 9 bases. The CDR3 totals 15 residues. Germline V gene lookup returns CDR1 SGHTA and CDR2 FQGNSA. J lost 5 bases, V lost 5 bases, and 9 bases had no gene match. The CDR3 nucleotides read TGTGCCAGCAGCCTCCTCGGGACAGGGTTGGAGACCCAGTACTTC. Its protein is CASSLLGTGLETQYF.

The J gene is TRBJ2-2, the V gene TRBV28, with 16 bases lining up with TRBD2. Per the germline V gene, CDR1 is MDHEN and CDR2 is SYDVKM. V was clipped by 7 bases and J by 6 bases; unmatched bases: 11. This CDR3 has 18 residues. The CDR3 here is CASTPGLAGGPGAGELFF. Written as DNA, the CDR3 is TGTGCCAGCACCCCGGGACTAGCGGGAGGGCCCGGGGCCGGGGAGCTGTTTTTT.

This clone was counted only a few times. The gene calls are TRBV5-1 and TRBJ2-5; perhaps TRBD2 as D (7 bases). The CDR3 runs to 15 residues. CDR1 is SGHRS and CDR2 is YFSETQ in the germline V gene. The V end was cut by 6 bases, the J end by 2 bases, with 17 bases between. The CDR3 sequence is CASTLGASGQETQYF. CDR3 DNA: TGCGCCAGCACCCTGGGGGCTAGCGGACAAGAGACCCAGTACTTC.

The chain uses TRBV2 and TRBJ1-5; maybe TRBD1 (6 bases). The CDR3 sequence is 13 residues long. Germline assignment: CDR1 SNHLY and CDR2 FYNNEI. Deletions cut 3 bases from V and 7 bases from J, with 10 bases between. This CDR3 is CASSEGGRQPQHF. CDR3 nucleotide sequence: TGTGCCAGCAGTGAGGGGGGGCGGCAGCCCCAGCATTTT.

The table lists this clone with a few counts. V gene TRBV2 combines with J gene TRBJ2-7; D may be TRBD2 (5 bases). V shed 6 bases and J shed 6 bases, with 15 bases lying between them. The germline CDR1 and CDR2 sequences are SNHLY and FYNNEI. This CDR3 is built from 13 residues. The CDR3, as DNA: TGTGCCAGCAGCGGCGAACTAGAGGCCGAGCAGTACTTC. It is translated as CASSGELEAEQYF.

This clone was counted a few times. V gene TRBV27 combines with J gene TRBJ2-7; D call uncertain. Trimming left V 5 bases short and J 2 bases short, with 13 bases between. Germline CDR1 is MNHEY and CDR2 is SMNVEV (reference sequence). CDR3 length: 14 amino acids. In nucleotides, the CDR3 is TGTGCCAGCAGTCCGATAGACACCCCCTACGAGCAGTACTTC. This gives the protein CASSPIDTPYEQYF.

The chain links TRBV27 to TRBJ2-7, with 8 bases fitting TRBD2. The CDR3 is 16 residues long. The J segment lost 2 bases and the V segment lost 3 bases, leaving 9 bases of the junction unmatched. From germline, CDR1 is MNHEY and CDR2 SMNVEV (reference sequence). In DNA form, the CDR3 reads TGTGCCAGCAGTTTTTCCGCGGGGGGACTCACCTACGAGCAGTACTTC. This gives the protein CASSFSAGGLTYEQYF.